Below, 19 T cell receptor beta chains from the same sample are listed, as sequenced in a study of cytomegalovirus exposure and HLA in healthy donors. The PCR was carried out with 60 Vbeta primers and 13 Jbeta primers. Some clones are missing from TCRdb's copy, which holds only in-frame ones; the method was immunoSEQ multiplex PCR. The data show about 170,000 clones, roughly 81% seen once. The specimen sequenced was PBMCs. Source of these receptors: a young woman in good health and CMV-seropositive.

This chain links TRBV6-5 with TRBJ1-1; tentative D call: TRBD1 (5 bases). Per germline, CDR1 MNHEY and CDR2 SVGAGI. Trimming stripped 2 bases from V and 9 bases from J, with 13 bases between. This CDR3 is built from 13 residues. The CDR3 DNA sequence: TGTGCCAGCAGTTACACTTCAGGGAAGCAAGCTTTCTTT. It translates to CASSYTSGKQAFF.

This clone was observed a few times. This chain links TRBV7-9 with TRBJ2-7; TRBD1 agrees at 8 bases. Trimming removed 8 bases from V and 6 bases from J; junction bases left unmatched: 9. The CDR3 sequence is 13 residues long. CDR1 and CDR2 from the germline V gene are SEHNR and FQNEAQ (reference sequence). CDR3 DNA sequence: TGTGCCAGCCCACGGACAGGGAGTCGCGAGCAGTACTTC. Amino acids: CASPRTGSREQYF.

The V call is TRBV19, the J call TRBJ2-1; TRBD2 agrees at 8 bases. The CDR3 runs 15 residues. J was trimmed by 5 bases and V by 5 bases; bases with no gene match: 8. Per the germline V gene, CDR1 is LNHDA and CDR2 is SQIVND (reference sequence). CDR3 coding DNA: TGTGCCAGTAGTCCCAAAGCGGGGGCAAACAATGAGCAGTTCTTC. Translation gives CASSPKAGANNEQFF.

This clone appeared once. The gene calls are TRBV5-1 and TRBJ2-1; the match to TRBD2 covers 8 bases. The V gene's germline CDR1 is SGHRS and CDR2 YFSETQ. Trimming cost V 4 bases and J 7 bases; bases outside gene matches: 16. CDR3 size: 17 residues. The CDR3 sequence is CASSPGGSGALGNEQFF. The CDR3 bases are TGCGCCAGCAGCCCCGGAGGTAGCGGGGCTTTGGGGAATGAGCAGTTCTTC.

The chain has TRBV9 and TRBJ2-2, with 10 bases that match TRBD2. V dropped 4 bases and J dropped 5; count of bases not matched to a gene: 5. This CDR3 spans 15 amino acids. Germline V gives CDR1 SGDLS, CDR2 YYNGEE. CDR3 DNA: TGTGCCAGCAGCATTAGCGGGGGGACAACCGGGGAGCTGTTTTTT. This codes for CASSISGGTTGELFF.

The rearrangement links TRBV7-2 to TRBJ2-2; TRBD1 matches 7 bases. The CDR3 covers 14 residues. J was trimmed by 5 bases and V by 6 bases; bases with no gene match: 6. Germline CDR1 reads SGHTA; CDR2 reads FQGNSA. CDR3 amino acids: CASRQTGPTGELFF. CDR3 nucleotides: TGTGCCAGCAGGCAGACAGGGCCGACCGGGGAGCTGTTTTTT.

V and J are TRBV28 and TRBJ1-2, with D unresolved. V was trimmed by 4 bases and J by 0 bases, leaving 12 bases between them. Germline CDR1 is MDHEN and CDR2 is SYDVKM. The CDR3 runs to 15 residues. The CDR3 spells CASSSEFRSNYGYTF. The CDR3 DNA follows: TGTGCCAGCAGTTCCGAATTCAGGTCTAACTATGGCTACACCTTC.

The rearrangement links TRBV11-2 to TRBJ2-5; no firm D call. The length of the CDR3 is 13 residues. Germline CDR1 is SGHAT and CDR2 is FQNNGV. Trimming left V 3 bases short and J 3 bases short, with 8 bases between. The CDR3 reads CASSFQAEETQYF. In DNA, the CDR3 is TGTGCCAGCAGCTTCCAGGCAGAAGAGACCCAGTACTTC.

The chain recombines TRBV28 with TRBJ1-5, with no clear D. Germline loops: CDR1 MDHEN, CDR2 SYDVKM. This CDR3 is built from 15 residues. The V end was cut by 3 bases, the J end by 0 bases, with 9 bases between. The CDR3 is CASSFFQDSNQPQHF. The CDR3 nucleotides are TGTGCCAGCAGTTTTTTTCAGGATAGCAATCAGCCCCAGCATTTT.

The table lists this clone with a count of one. The chain couples TRBV9 to TRBJ2-4; a weak D match, TRBD2 (6 bases). Looked up from germline, CDR1 is SGDLS and CDR2 is YYNGEE. CDR3 length: 14 residues. V dropped 3 bases and J dropped 8 bases, with 15 bases sitting between them. The CDR3 DNA follows: TGTGCCAGCAGCGCAGAACGATTAGCGGACATTCAGTACTTC. Translated, it gives CASSAERLADIQYF.

This clone was seen a single time. CDR3 nucleotide sequence: TGTGCCAGCAGCTGGGGACAGGACTCCTACGAGCAGTACTTC. Its translation: CASSWGQDSYEQYF. J is TRBJ2-7 and V is TRBV5-4; 8 bases match TRBD1. This CDR3 is 14 amino acids long. V lost 3 bases to trimming and J lost 0 bases; unmatched junction nucleotides: 2. Germline CDR1 and CDR2: SGHNT and YYREEE (reference sequence).

This sequence joins TRBV18 and TRBJ1-2; D not certain. This CDR3 has 14 residues. Trimming left V 0 bases short and J 4 bases short, with 9 bases between. Germline CDR1 and CDR2: KGHSH and LQKENI. The CDR3 DNA sequence: TGTGCCAGCTCACCACCGTTGGGCAGCTATGGCTACACCTTC. This translates into CASSPPLGSYGYTF. The whole variable domain, remainder taken from reference TRBV18 and TRBJ1-2, is NAGVMQNPRHLVRRRGQEARLRCSPMKGHSHVYWYRQLPEEGLKFMVYLQKENIIDESGMPKERFSAEFPKEGPSILRIQQVVRGDSAAYFCASSPPLGSYGYTFGSGTRLTVV.

V and J are TRBV5-6 and TRBJ2-5, with a possible D match to TRBD2 (7 bases). V was clipped by 4 bases and J by 5 bases, with 18 bases between them. From germline, CDR1 is SGHDT and CDR2 YYEEEE. The CDR3 sequence is 15 residues long. CDR3 sequence: CASSPSPGGRETQYF. For the CDR3, the DNA is TGTGCCAGCAGCCCCTCCCCGGGGGGCAGGGAGACCCAGTACTTC.

The gene calls are TRBV28 and TRBJ2-5; 10 nucleotides match TRBD2. CDR1 is MDHEN and CDR2 is SYDVKM in the germline V gene. The V and J ends lost 8 bases and 1 base, in that order; junction bases with no gene match: 7. The CDR3 has 15 residues. CDR3 sequence: CASLASGGFQETQYF. CDR3 coding DNA: TGTGCCAGCTTAGCTAGCGGGGGCTTCCAAGAGACCCAGTACTTC.

This sequence joins TRBV19 and TRBJ2-3; TRBD2 aligns across 8 bases. CDR3 length equals 18 residues. Germline CDR1 LNHDA, CDR2 SQIVND (reference sequence). The J segment lost 2 bases and the V segment lost 0 bases, leaving 10 bases of the junction unmatched. This CDR3 is CASSIDVLSGGLTDTQYF. The CDR3 coding sequence is TGTGCCAGTAGTATAGATGTGCTCAGCGGGGGCCTCACAGATACGCAGTATTTT.

The J gene is TRBJ2-1, the V gene TRBV2; 8 bases agree with TRBD2. The CDR3 is 15 residues long. After removal of 8 bases from V and 8 bases from J, the junction contained 14 bases not matched to a gene. Germline assignment: CDR1 SNHLY and CDR2 FYNNEI. CDR3 nucleotide sequence: TGTGCCAGCCTTAAACCTGCGGGGGGCGGATATGAGCAGTTCTTC. It translates to CASLKPAGGGYEQFF. The whole variable domain, remainder taken from reference TRBV2 and TRBJ2-1, is EPEVTQTPSHQVTQMGQEVILRCVPISNHLYFYWYRQILGQKVEFLVSFYNNEISEKSEIFDDQFSVERPDGSNFTLKIRSTKLEDSAMYFCASLKPAGGGYEQFFGPGTRLTVL.

This clone was detected only a few times. The V and J genes are TRBV19 and TRBJ1-6, with 8 bases aligning to TRBD1. Germline values: CDR1 LNHDA, CDR2 SQIVND (reference sequence). This CDR3 has 16 amino acids. J was trimmed by 7 bases and V by 3 bases; bases with no gene match: 8. The CDR3 sequence: CASSMRIQGENSPLHF. The CDR3, as DNA: TGTGCCAGTAGTATGAGAATACAGGGGGAGAATTCACCCCTCCACTTT.

In this sample, this clone turned up once. This chain connects TRBV11-2 to TRBJ2-7, with 14 bases aligning to TRBD2. V lost 5 bases, J lost 0 bases, and 6 bases stayed unmatched. The CDR3 extends over 17 amino acids. Germline CDR1 reads SGHAT; CDR2 reads FQNNGV. In DNA, the CDR3 is TGTGCCAGCAGCGGACTAGCGGGGGGACACTCCTCCTACGAGCAGTACTTC. Translation gives CASSGLAGGHSSYEQYF.

The V call is TRBV5-6, the J call TRBJ2-7; the D is unclear. The length of the CDR3 is 15 residues. Trimming removed 5 bases at V and 0 bases at J, with 15 bases between. CDR1 and CDR2 from the germline V gene are SGHDT and YYEEEE. The CDR3 here is CASSPPAGSSYEQYF. CDR3 DNA: TGTGCCAGCAGTCCCCCGGCAGGCAGCTCCTACGAGCAGTACTTC.